These 25 T cell receptor beta chains came from one sample sequenced in a study of blood T cell repertoires in COVID-19. The table came from immunoSEQ multiplex PCR; TCRdb's copy has only in-frame clones and leaves some out. Among about 380,000 clones listed, around 89% were seen once. Source material: PBMCs or T cells enriched from blood (not recorded which). All receptors come from a woman under 30 who had recovered from COVID-19.

This sequence joins TRBV5-6 and TRBJ1-2, with D possibly TRBD1 on 6 matching bases. This CDR3 spans 15 amino acids. Germline V CDR1 and CDR2: SGHDT, YYEEEE. Between the trimmed V and J ends, which lost 4 bases and 1 base, there was a span of 14 bases. The CDR3 reads CASSNWTDNNYGYTF. The CDR3 bases are TGTGCCAGCAGCAACTGGACAGATAATAACTATGGCTACACCTTC.

This chain links TRBV7-2 with TRBJ2-3; unclear D gene. Trimming took off 5 bases at V and 2 bases at J, with 11 bases between the two ends. Germline CDR1 and CDR2: SGHTA and FQGNSA. This CDR3 region has 14 residues. Written as DNA, the CDR3 is TGTGCCAGCAGCCCTCCGCGATCCACAGATACGCAGTATTTT. Residues: CASSPPRSTDTQYF. The full variable domain, rest sourced from reference TRBV7-2 and TRBJ2-3, is GAGVSQSPSNKVTEKGKDVELRCDPISGHTALYWYRQSLGQGLEFLIYFQGNSAPDKSGLPSDRFSAERTGGSVSTLTIQRTQQEDSAVYLCASSPPRSTDTQYFGPGTRLTVL.

This clone was seen only a few times. This sequence joins TRBV3-1 (or the pseudogene TRBV3-2) and TRBJ1-1; D uncertain. CDR1 and CDR2 from the germline V gene are LGHDT and YNNKEL (reference sequence). This CDR3 has 14 amino acids. V shed 0 bases and J shed 1 base, with 6 bases lying between them. CDR3 DNA sequence: TGTGCCAGCAGCCAAGACAATCCGAACACTGAAGCTTTCTTT. It encodes CASSQDNPNTEAFF.

The chain is built from TRBV9 and TRBJ1-4, with a weak D call TRBD1 (6 bases). CDR1 is SGDLS and CDR2 is YYNGEE in the germline V gene. The CDR3 totals 14 residues. The V and J ends lost 3 bases and 1 base respectively, with 7 bases between them. CDR3 sequence (DNA): TGTGCCAGCAGCGACAGGGTAACTAATGAAAAACTGTTTTTT. Its protein product is CASSDRVTNEKLFF.

The chain uses TRBV7-2 and TRBJ1-1; TRBD1 might be the D (6 bases). This CDR3 has 15 amino acids. V lost 3 bases and J lost 6, with 17 bases in between. Germline CDR1 and CDR2: SGHTA and FQGNSA. The CDR3 sequence is CASSFPPGEGSEAFF. CDR3 sequence (DNA): TGTGCCAGCAGCTTCCCCCCAGGGGAGGGCTCTGAAGCTTTCTTT. Full variable domain (rest looked up from reference TRBV7-2 and TRBJ1-1): GAGVSQSPSNKVTEKGKDVELRCDPISGHTALYWYRQSLGQGLEFLIYFQGNSAPDKSGLPSDRFSAERTGGSVSTLTIQRTQQEDSAVYLCASSFPPGEGSEAFFGQGTRLTVV.

The rearrangement links TRBV10-3 to TRBJ1-1, with 8 bases matching TRBD1. The CDR3 loop spans 14 amino acids. Per the germline V gene, CDR1 is ENHRY and CDR2 is SYGVKD. Trimming cost V 7 bases and J 10 bases; bases outside gene matches: 14. Here the CDR3 DNA reads TGTGCCATCACCCCGTCCCCCAACAGGGGGGGAGCTTTCTTT. It yields the protein CAITPSPNRGGAFF.

This chain joins TRBV5-1 and TRBJ1-2; D may be TRBD1 (6 bases). The germline gives CDR1 SGHRS, CDR2 YFSETQ. This CDR3 comprises 15 residues. V was pared by 2 bases and J by 0 bases, with 11 bases between. The DNA for the CDR3 is TGCGCCAGCAGCTTTGGACAGCGGTCTAACTATGGCTACACCTTC. Amino acid sequence: CASSFGQRSNYGYTF.

This clone appeared a single time. This chain uses TRBV28 with TRBJ1-5; D ambiguous. This CDR3 spans 15 amino acids. CDR1 is MDHEN, CDR2 SYDVKM, per germline. The germline V and J ends were trimmed by 5 bases and 4 bases, with 15 bases remaining between them. The CDR3 reads CASSRQEGGNQPQHF. The CDR3 bases are TGTGCCAGCAGTCGCCAAGAGGGAGGGAATCAGCCCCAGCATTTT.

This rearrangement joins TRBV5-4 to TRBJ1-1; D possibly corresponds to TRBD1 (5 bases). This CDR3 region has 15 residues. The germline V gene encodes CDR1 SGHNT and CDR2 YYREEE (reference sequence). V was pared by 0 bases and J by 4 bases, with 13 bases between. CDR3: CASSLDGEGVTEAFF. CDR3 sequence (DNA): TGTGCCAGCAGCTTGGATGGGGAAGGGGTCACTGAAGCTTTCTTT.

This clone came up a few times. The chain is built from TRBV2 and TRBJ2-2, with a possible D match to TRBD2 (6 bases). Trimming pared 2 bases from V and 5 bases from J, leaving 12 bases between. CDR3 length equals 15 residues. CDR1 SNHLY and CDR2 FYNNEI come from the germline V gene. CDR3 in amino acids: CASSERGGATGELFF. CDR3 nucleotides: TGTGCCAGCAGTGAAAGAGGAGGGGCTACCGGGGAGCTGTTTTTT.

The chain has TRBV19 and TRBJ1-1; TRBD1 aligns across 7 bases. This CDR3 comprises 16 residues. Germline lookup yields CDR1 LNHDA and CDR2 SQIVND (reference sequence). V lost 5 bases and J lost 8; bases outside the gene matches: 17. In DNA, the CDR3 is TGTGCCAGTAGTGTGGGGGACAGTCTACCGTCGGAGGAAGCTTTCTTT. Amino acid sequence: CASSVGDSLPSEEAFF.

The chain links TRBV4-2 to TRBJ2-2; 7 bases fit TRBD2. Germline assignment: CDR1 LGHNA and CDR2 YNFKEQ. This CDR3 spans 17 amino acids. Losses at the gene ends were 8 bases for V and 0 bases for J; bases not matched to a gene: 12. CDR3 sequence reads: CASHIGLADTNTGELFF. DNA for the CDR3: TGTGCCAGCCACATAGGGCTAGCGGATACGAACACCGGGGAGCTGTTTTTT.

This clone has just a few counts. The CDR3 here is CASSVGRRTEAFF. CDR3 bases: TGTGCCAGCAGCGTAGGGAGACGGACTGAAGCTTTCTTT. This sequence joins TRBV9 and TRBJ1-1, with no clear D. The germline V gene has CDR1 SGDLS and CDR2 YYNGEE. CDR3 length: 13 residues. V gave up 0 bases and J gave up 5 bases, with 8 bases separating them.

V and J are TRBV5-4 and TRBJ2-1, with D hard to call. The CDR3 covers 12 residues. V was pared by 1 base and J by 10 bases, with 9 bases between. Germline CDR1 and CDR2: SGHNT and YYREEE (reference sequence). CDR3 sequence: CASSLRWAEQFF. The DNA for the CDR3 is TGTGCCAGCAGCTTGCGGTGGGCCGAGCAGTTCTTC. The entire variable domain, with the rest obtained from reference TRBV5-4 and TRBJ2-1, is as follows: ETGVTQSPTHLIKTRGQQVTLRCSSQSGHNTVSWYQQALGQGPQFIFQYYREEENGRGNFPPRFSGLQFPNYSSELNVNALELDDSALYLCASSLRWAEQFFGPGTRLTVL.

This chain connects TRBV7-9 to TRBJ2-5, with 10 positions matching TRBD1. Losses at the gene ends were 5 bases for V and 4 bases for J; bases not matched to a gene: 4. The CDR3 has 14 residues. Germline lookup yields CDR1 SEHNR and CDR2 FQNEAQ (reference sequence). CDR3 in DNA: TGTGCCAGCAGCCGGGACAGGGGATCAGAGACCCAGTACTTC. This codes for CASSRDRGSETQYF.

V is TRBV28 and J is TRBJ2-1; 10 nucleotides align to TRBD1. This CDR3 has 14 amino acids. Germline CDR1 MDHEN, CDR2 SYDVKM. V was clipped by 5 bases and J by 7 bases; unmatched bases: 5. For the CDR3, the DNA is TGTGCCAGCAGTCAGGGACAGGGGAGGAATGAGCAGTTCTTC. This translates into CASSQGQGRNEQFF.

The rearrangement uses TRBV6-5 and TRBJ1-1; D is unclear. The CDR3 is 12 residues long. Between the trimmed V and J ends, which lost 4 bases and 7 bases, there was a span of 10 bases. Germline V CDR1 and CDR2: MNHEY, SVGAGI. The CDR3 is CASSLRAGEAFF. CDR3 coding DNA: TGTGCCAGCAGTTTGAGGGCAGGTGAAGCTTTCTTT.

This chain joins TRBV12-3 or TRBV12-4 and TRBJ1-1; 7 bases map to TRBD1. The V segment lost 11 bases and the J segment 6 bases; nucleotides outside the gene matches: 12. The CDR3 sequence is 13 residues long. In DNA, the CDR3 is TGTGCCGGGCAGGGGGACCCAGGGTCTGAAGCTTTCTTT. Translating gives CAGQGDPGSEAFF.

The chain employs TRBV9 and TRBJ1-2; TRBD1 might be the D (6 bases). V dropped 3 bases and J dropped 4 bases, with 19 bases sitting between them. Germline CDR1 SGDLS, CDR2 YYNGEE. This CDR3 contains 16 residues. The CDR3 reads CASSEGVAKGGYGYTF. The CDR3 region has the DNA TGTGCCAGCAGCGAGGGGGTCGCGAAGGGTGGCTATGGCTACACCTTC. Full variable domain (remainder filled in from reference TRBV9 and TRBJ1-2): DSGVTQTPKHLITATGQRVTLRCSPRSGDLSVYWYQQSLDQGLQFLIQYYNGEERAKGNILERFSAQQFPDLHSELNLSSLELGDSALYFCASSEGVAKGGYGYTFGSGTRLTVV.

The chain carries TRBV5-1 and TRBJ2-3; D is ambiguous. Germline lookup yields CDR1 SGHRS and CDR2 YFSETQ. The CDR3 contains 11 residues. V lost 1 base to trimming and J lost 5 bases, with 2 bases between them. In nucleotides, the CDR3 is TGCGCCAGCAGCTTGCAAGATACGCAGTATTTT. This sequence encodes CASSLQDTQYF.

V and J are TRBV28 and TRBJ1-2; 9 bases agree with TRBD1. The CDR3 has 15 amino acids. V shed 2 bases, J shed 6 bases, and the junction held 7 bases outside the gene matches. The V gene's germline CDR1 is MDHEN and CDR2 SYDVKM. CDR3 residues: CASSLVDRGTHGYTF. Here the CDR3 DNA reads TGTGCCAGCAGTTTAGTTGACAGGGGGACCCATGGCTACACCTTC.

The J gene is TRBJ1-6, the V gene TRBV23-1; D might be TRBD1 (6 bases). TRBV23-1 is designated an ORF whose function remains uncertain. V was cut by 4 bases and J by 10 bases, with 23 bases left in between. The CDR3 contains 17 residues. CDR3: CASSRSRGGPPLSPLHF. CDR3 DNA sequence: TGCGCCAGCAGTCGGAGTCGAGGGGGACCTCCTCTGTCACCCCTCCACTTT.

V gene TRBV6-2 or TRBV6-3 combines with J gene TRBJ2-7, with 7 bases identical to TRBD1. V was clipped by 5 bases and J by 2 bases; unmatched bases: 6. The CDR3 covers 14 residues. Germline values: CDR1 MNHEY, CDR2 SVGEGT. CDR3: CASSPWDSTYEQYF. The CDR3 bases are TGTGCCAGCAGTCCCTGGGACAGTACCTACGAGCAGTACTTC.

The V gene is TRBV11-2, the J gene TRBJ1-2; D is ambiguous. There are 15 residues in the CDR3. The V end lost 4 bases, the J end lost 0 bases, and 12 bases lay between the germline ends. Germline CDR1 SGHAT, CDR2 FQNNGV. CDR3 nucleotide sequence: TGTGCCAGCAGCTCCCAGGCCATAGCTAACTATGGCTACACCTTC. Translation: CASSSQAIANYGYTF.

The J gene is TRBJ2-3, the V gene TRBV18, with 11 bases fitting TRBD2. Germline V gene sequence: CDR1 KGHSH, CDR2 LQKENI. The CDR3 has 15 residues. The trim removed 5 bases at V and 1 base at J, leaving 2 bases unmatched. The CDR3 loop reads CASSALAGGTDTQYF. In nucleotides, the CDR3 is TGTGCCAGCTCAGCACTAGCGGGGGGCACAGATACGCAGTATTTT.